The 9 T cell receptor beta chains presented below share a single source sample, sequenced in a study of shared clonotypes between healthy human individuals. Generated by immunoSEQ multiplex PCR, the TCRdb table keeps only in-frame clones and is missing some. The sample holds 980,000 or so clones, approximately 76% seen once. The sample taken for sequencing was memory CD4+ T cells sorted from blood. The subset: CD45RA-negative fraction. These receptors all stem from a man aged 18-30 years in good health.

V usage is TRBV5-6 and J usage is TRBJ2-2; no firm D call. The CDR3 is made up of 14 amino acids. Trimming took off 0 bases at V and 5 bases at J, with 8 bases between the two ends. CDR1 and CDR2 (germline): SGHDT, YYEEEE. The CDR3 sequence is CASSLGRLTGELFF. CDR3 nucleotide sequence: TGTGCCAGCAGCTTGGGCAGATTAACCGGGGAGCTGTTTTTT.

About this clone itself: This sample includes further DNA sequences coding for the same CDR3. This sequence joins TRBV5-4 and TRBJ2-2; 9 bases align to TRBD1. The CDR3 covers 16 residues. J lost 5 bases, V lost 0 bases, and 5 bases had no gene match. Germline loops: CDR1 SGHNT, CDR2 YYREEE (reference sequence). CDR3: CASSLARDRVTGELFF. The DNA for the CDR3 is TGTGCCAGCAGCTTGGCGCGGGACAGGGTGACCGGGGAGCTGTTTTTT.

This clone was counted a few times. The rearrangement joins TRBV6-1 to TRBJ2-4, with a tentative D call TRBD2 (6 bases). Per germline, CDR1 MNHNS and CDR2 SASEGT. This CDR3 contains 15 residues. V lost 5 bases and J 0 bases, leaving 11 bases between the germline ends. CDR3 in amino acids: CASSNSGLAKNIQYF. The CDR3 DNA follows: TGTGCCAGCAGTAATAGCGGACTAGCCAAAAACATTCAGTACTTC.

The chain combines TRBV5-1 with TRBJ1-2; D is ambiguous. The length of the CDR3 is 17 residues. The germline gives CDR1 SGHRS, CDR2 YFSETQ. The V end was cut by 3 bases, the J end by 4 bases, with 22 bases between. For the CDR3, the DNA is TGCGCCAGCAGCTCCCGTGGAAAGCCCGCTCTAGCCTATGGCTACACCTTC. This encodes CASSSRGKPALAYGYTF.

The chain has TRBV7-9 and TRBJ2-3, with 8 bases that match TRBD1. From germline, CDR1 is SEHNR and CDR2 FQNEAQ (reference sequence). With 0 bases clipped from V and 0 bases from J, the junction kept 11 bases outside the gene matches. This CDR3 comprises 19 residues. The CDR3 nucleotides read TGTGCCAGCAGCTTAGCGGGGGACAGGTTCGCCGCTAGCACAGATACGCAGTATTTT. Translating it yields CASSLAGDRFAASTDTQYF.

A note on this clone: Different DNA sequences within this sample yield the same CDR3. The V call is TRBV18, the J call TRBJ2-1; D is possibly TRBD1 or TRBD2 (6 bases each). Trimming pared 6 bases from V and 6 bases from J, leaving 9 bases between. Germline CDR1 is KGHSH and CDR2 is LQKENI. This CDR3 is 12 amino acids long. Here the CDR3 DNA reads TGTGCCAGCTCCCCGGGGGCCAATGAGCAGTTCTTC. Its protein product is CASSPGANEQFF.

The chain has TRBV7-2 and TRBJ1-4; the D gene is possibly TRBD1 (5 bases). CDR3 length: 14 residues. CDR1 and CDR2 from the germline V gene are SGHTA and FQGNSA. V lost 2 bases, J lost 8 bases, and 12 bases lay in between. The CDR3 loop reads CASSLRGRGEKLFF. CDR3 nucleotide sequence: TGTGCCAGCAGCTTAAGGGGTCGAGGGGAAAAACTGTTTTTT.

Note on this clone: This sample also contains other DNA sequences that code for the same CDR3. The V call is TRBV6-1, the J call TRBJ2-7; TRBD1 matches at 7 bases. The CDR3 is 13 amino acids. Trimming at V came to 5 bases and at J to 3 bases, leaving 4 bases not matched to a gene. Germline CDR1 reads MNHNS; CDR2 reads SASEGT. The CDR3 DNA reads as TGTGCCAGCAGTAAGGACAGGAGCTACGAGCAGTACTTC. As protein: CASSKDRSYEQYF.

The J gene is TRBJ1-6, the V gene TRBV30, with a tentative D call TRBD1 (5 bases). Germline CDR1 reads GTSNPN; CDR2 reads SVGIG (reference sequence). The CDR3 totals 12 residues. The V gene lost 3 bases and the J gene lost 9 bases, with 9 bases spanning the gap. CDR3 region: CAWRLGGSPLHF. The CDR3 nucleotides read TGTGCCTGGAGACTGGGGGGTTCACCCCTCCACTTT.